The 20 T cell receptor beta chains presented below share a single source sample, sequenced in a study of shared clonotypes between healthy human individuals. The table came from immunoSEQ multiplex PCR; TCRdb's copy has only in-frame clones and leaves some out. The profile shows about 2.2 million clones, around 93% of them singletons. Positive CCR7 selection of CD45RO-negative cells yielded the naive CD8 cells, and terminally differentiated effector memory CD45RA+ cells were excluded. Material: naive CD8+ T cells from PBMCs. The receptors were sampled from a man between 18 and 35 years old in good health. Some clones in this sample may be carry-over from other donors' samples.

The CDR3 region has the DNA TGCGCCAGCGGAGCACAGCTGAACTACGAGCAGTACTTC. Protein: CASGAQLNYEQYF. The V and J genes are TRBV5-1 and TRBJ2-7; D is uncertain. From germline, CDR1 is SGHRS and CDR2 YFSETQ. Trimming pared 7 bases from V and 3 bases from J, leaving 14 bases between. The CDR3 is 13 amino acids.

This clone showed up just once. The chain is built from TRBV10-2 and TRBJ2-3, with 8 bases matching TRBD2. This CDR3 contains 13 residues. CDR1 is WSHSY, CDR2 SAAADI, per germline. V was pared by 10 bases and J by 4 bases, with 7 bases of the junction left unmatched. The CDR3 sequence is CATGGGWPDTQYF. In DNA, the CDR3 is TGCGCCACGGGCGGGGGGTGGCCAGATACGCAGTATTTT.

Concerning this clone: The same CDR3 also results from other DNA sequences found in this sample. This rearrangement joins TRBV9 to TRBJ2-7; D may be TRBD2 (6 bases). Trimming shortened V by 1 base and J by 4 bases, and 9 bases separated the two germline ends. Germline lookup yields CDR1 SGDLS and CDR2 YYNGEE. CDR3 length equals 13 residues. Here the CDR3 reads CASSVSSGYEQYF. The DNA of the CDR3 is TGTGCCAGCAGCGTATCGAGCGGGTACGAGCAGTACTTC. The entire variable domain, with the rest obtained from reference TRBV9 and TRBJ2-7, is as follows: DSGVTQTPKHLITATGQRVTLRCSPRSGDLSVYWYQQSLDQGLQFLIQYYNGEERAKGNILERFSAQQFPDLHSELNLSSLELGDSALYFCASSVSSGYEQYFGPGTRLTVT.

J is TRBJ2-2 and V is TRBV7-9, with a tentative D call TRBD1 (5 bases). This CDR3 region has 13 residues. Per the germline V gene, CDR1 is SEHNR and CDR2 is FQNEAQ (reference sequence). V lost 8 bases and J lost 6, with 13 bases in between. Here the CDR3 DNA reads TGTGCCAGCTTAGAAGGGGCCGCCGGGGAGCTGTTTTTT. Its protein is CASLEGAAGELFF.

This clone was observed a handful of times. The chain carries TRBV5-4 and TRBJ1-5; 9 bases agree with TRBD1. Germline assignment: CDR1 SGHNT and CDR2 YYREEE (reference sequence). The V segment lost 4 bases and the J segment 1 base; nucleotides outside the gene matches: 12. The CDR3 is 18 amino acids. CDR3 coding DNA: TGTGCCAGCAGCGAAGGGACAGGGCGGTGGGGGAGCAATCAGCCCCAGCATTTT. Translating it yields CASSEGTGRWGSNQPQHF.

V is TRBV5-1 and J is TRBJ2-7, with a tentative D call TRBD1 (6 bases). The germline V and J ends were trimmed by 3 bases and 3 bases, with 13 bases remaining between them. The CDR3 extends over 14 amino acids. The V gene's germline CDR1 is SGHRS and CDR2 YFSETQ. CDR3 bases: TGCGCCAGCAGCTCCACTCTCAGGGGCTACGAGCAGTACTTC. This gives the protein CASSSTLRGYEQYF. The complete variable domain, with remaining parts taken from reference TRBV5-1 and TRBJ2-7, reads KAGVTQTPRYLIKTRGQQVTLSCSPISGHRSVSWYQQTPGQGLQFLFEYFSETQRNKGNFPGRFSGRQFSNSRSEMNVSTLELGDSALYLCASSSTLRGYEQYFGPGTRLTVT.

The chain has TRBV28 and TRBJ1-1; 7 nucleotides line up with TRBD1. The V gene's germline CDR1 is MDHEN and CDR2 SYDVKM. V lost 4 bases and J lost 1; bases outside the gene matches: 12. The CDR3 contains 17 residues. This CDR3 is CASSSIRGTATNTEAFF. The CDR3 region has the DNA TGTGCCAGCAGTTCTATCCGGGGGACAGCGACGAACACTGAAGCTTTCTTT.

V usage is TRBV28 and J usage is TRBJ2-7; 8 nucleotides agree with TRBD1. Germline V gene data show CDR1 as MDHEN and CDR2 as SYDVKM. V lost 8 bases to trimming and J lost 5 bases; unmatched junction nucleotides: 11. This CDR3 contains 14 residues. The CDR3 region is CASVIGTGVHEQYF. In DNA form, the CDR3 reads TGTGCCAGCGTCATCGGGACAGGAGTCCACGAGCAGTACTTC.

The rearrangement uses TRBV5-6 and TRBJ2-7, with a tentative D call TRBD1 (5 bases). There are 13 residues in the CDR3. Between the trimmed V and J ends, which lost 3 bases and 0 bases, there was a span of 7 bases. Germline assignment: CDR1 SGHDT and CDR2 YYEEEE. The CDR3 DNA follows: TGTGCCAGCAGCTGGGGCAACTCCTACGAGCAGTACTTC. This translates into CASSWGNSYEQYF.

With respect to this clone: Different DNA sequences within this sample yield the same CDR3. CDR3: CSVEAAYEQYF. DNA of the CDR3: TGCAGCGTTGAGGCAGCCTACGAGCAGTACTTC. The chain carries TRBV29-1 and TRBJ2-7, with D hard to call. Germline CDR1 SQVTM, CDR2 ANQGSEA. The V and J ends lost 3 bases and 2 bases respectively, with 5 bases between them. The CDR3 is 11 amino acids.

Written as DNA, the CDR3 is TGTGCCAGCAGCATAGGGGCGTCGAACACCGGGGAGCTGTTTTTT. It yields the protein CASSIGASNTGELFF. The chain links TRBV27 to TRBJ2-2; the D gene is possibly TRBD1 (5 bases). Germline CDR1 is MNHEY and CDR2 is SMNVEV (reference sequence). The CDR3 extends over 15 amino acids. Trimming shortened V by 6 bases and J by 0 bases, and 11 bases separated the two germline ends.

The CDR3 is CASSFRGEPSSGNTIYF. CDR3 nucleotides: TGTGCCAGCAGTTTTCGCGGGGAGCCATCCTCTGGAAACACCATATATTTT. J is TRBJ1-3 and V is TRBV28; the D is unclear. Germline V gene data show CDR1 as MDHEN and CDR2 as SYDVKM. Trimming pared 3 bases from V and 0 bases from J, leaving 15 bases between. The CDR3 is made up of 17 amino acids.

The chain has TRBV30 and TRBJ1-1; TRBD1 agrees at 10 bases. Trimming cost V 0 bases and J 6 bases; bases outside gene matches: 1. The CDR3 contains 13 residues. Germline CDR1 and CDR2: GTSNPN and SVGIG (reference sequence). The CDR3 coding sequence is TGTGCCTGGAGTGTCGGGACAGGGGCTGAAGCTTTCTTT. This codes for CAWSVGTGAEAFF.

The rearrangement joins TRBV11-2 to TRBJ2-3; 13 bases align to TRBD2. The CDR3 length is 16 residues. CDR1 is SGHAT, CDR2 FQNNGV, per germline. Germline trimming cut 4 bases from V and 8 bases from J; bases unmatched to any gene: 9. CDR3 residues: CASSYTLAGGQVTQYF. In DNA, the CDR3 is TGTGCCAGCAGCTACACACTAGCGGGAGGGCAAGTTACGCAGTATTTT.

The chain combines TRBV28 with TRBJ1-4, with TRBD1 as a possible D gene (6 bases). The CDR3 totals 17 residues. Germline-derived CDR1 and CDR2 are MDHEN and SYDVKM. V gave up 2 bases and J gave up 1 base, with 14 bases separating them. The CDR3 here is CASSLRGVVGTNEKLFF. DNA for the CDR3: TGTGCCAGCAGTTTAAGGGGGGTGGTCGGAACTAATGAAAAACTGTTTTTT.

J is TRBJ2-3 and V is TRBV19; possibly TRBD2 for D (6 bases). This CDR3 contains 14 residues. Trimming removed 10 bases at V and 7 bases at J, with 21 bases between. Germline V gene data show CDR1 as LNHDA and CDR2 as SQIVND (reference sequence). CDR3 protein: CATALLAPPYTQYF. The CDR3 DNA reads as TGTGCCACCGCCTTGCTAGCGCCACCCTATACGCAGTATTTT.

This rearrangement joins TRBV28 to TRBJ1-2, with TRBD1 identical over 7 bases. V lost 3 bases, J lost 4 bases, and 5 bases stayed unmatched. Per germline, CDR1 MDHEN and CDR2 SYDVKM. The CDR3 runs to 14 residues. CDR3 amino acids: CASSFPGTAYGYTF. DNA of the CDR3: TGTGCCAGCAGTTTCCCCGGGACAGCCTATGGCTACACCTTC.

This chain uses TRBV9 with TRBJ2-1; D gene unclear. Trimming pared 4 bases from V and 0 bases from J, leaving 8 bases between. The germline CDR1 and CDR2 sequences are SGDLS and YYNGEE. This CDR3 has 14 residues. The CDR3 loop is CASSLHGSYNEQFF. In DNA form, the CDR3 reads TGTGCCAGCAGCCTCCATGGCTCCTACAATGAGCAGTTCTTC. The full variable domain, its missing parts supplied by reference TRBV9 and TRBJ2-1, is DSGVTQTPKHLITATGQRVTLRCSPRSGDLSVYWYQQSLDQGLQFLIQYYNGEERAKGNILERFSAQQFPDLHSELNLSSLELGDSALYFCASSLHGSYNEQFFGPGTRLTVL.

This chain uses TRBV13 with TRBJ1-1; D possibly corresponds to TRBD1 (5 bases). Germline V lookup: CDR1 PRHDT, CDR2 FYEKMQ (reference sequence). Trimming shortened V by 5 bases and J by 0 bases, and 13 bases separated the two germline ends. CDR3 length: 15 residues. The CDR3 DNA is TGTGCCAGCAGCCCCTGGACATCGCTGAACACTGAAGCTTTCTTT. Translated, it gives CASSPWTSLNTEAFF.

The chain links TRBV6-5 to TRBJ2-3, with D unclear. The CDR3 extends over 14 amino acids. Germline V lookup: CDR1 MNHEY, CDR2 SVGAGI. Between the trimmed V and J ends, which lost 2 bases and 4 bases, there was a span of 10 bases. The CDR3 is CASSYGSVADTQYF. CDR3 DNA: TGTGCCAGCAGTTACGGATCCGTGGCAGATACGCAGTATTTT.